Detailed here is one TCR beta chain. The sample is drawn from a study of blood T cell repertoires in COVID-19. As for the study in general: The samples span acute and convalescent COVID-19 from the United States, Italy and Spain. Nucleic acid was either cDNA or gDNA, and it came from T cells, B-cell-depleted T cells, or PBMCs.

V was shortened by 6 bases and J by 4 bases, with 10 bases between the two germline ends. The CDR3 has 13 amino acids. Methods used by the authors: Quantification of nucleated cells was approximated via reference gene primer amplification. Generated by immunoSEQ multiplex PCR, the TCRdb table keeps only in-frame clones and is missing some. The DNA was the basis for D and trimming; V, J and clone size are from that table. The table lists some 150,000 clones, approximately 86% of them singletons. This sequence joins TRBV12-3 or TRBV12-4 and TRBJ1-5; the D gene is possibly TRBD1 (6 bases). Sequencing was performed on peripheral blood. This TCR was recovered from a human donor in a cohort sampled during active COVID-19. This CDR3 is CASSPGQNQPQHF. The CDR3 nucleotides are TGTGCCAGCAGCCCCGGACAGAATCAGCCCCAGCATTTT.